This TCR beta chain was recorded in a study of T-cell reconstitution after alpha-beta-depleted transplantation in children (dated by TCRdb to about 2016). Regarding the research as a whole: Using TCR repertoire profiling, the study quantitatively followed how T-cell immune reconstitution unfolded in children after TCRalphabeta/CD19-depleted allogeneic hematopoietic cell transplantation. Results and caveats for the whole study, not just this receptor: The high TCRbeta diversity at day 60 in some patients was ascribed to recipient T cells and intrathymic progenitors that had survived conditioning. The frequencies of hyperexpanded clones fell over the following months, and after one year, T-cell counts and TCRbeta diversity were mostly attributed to newly produced T cells. About two months after transplant, the apparently early recovery of alphabetaT-cell counts reportedly depended on just several hundred clones that had expanded rapidly and came from non-depleted graft cells.

Explained via the paper, the treatment or condition label denotes: allogeneic hematopoietic cell transplantation with graft depleted of TCRalphabeta T cells and CD19 B cells. Transplant recipients were children who received TCRalphabeta/CD19-depleted allogeneic hematopoietic cell grafts. Many counts were recorded for this clonotype. There is no known antigen for this receptor. No base quality values were provided; no much bigger clone lies one nucleotide off. The germline V gene (reference sequence) gives CDR1 as SEHNR and CDR2 as FQNEAQ. From its cysteine to its phenylalanine, the CDR3 spans 11 amino acids. Of the read, only the CDR3 DNA is kept; its 33 bases are in frame from base 1. V is pared back by 3 bases and J by 5 bases, with 5 bases lying between the germline termini. The library was produced with PCR. The listed sequencing device is Illumina HiSeq 2500. Molecular barcoding was employed in the preparation of TCR libraries, with unique molecular identifiers being used to normalize TCRbeta repertoire quantification. Using fastp at Q25 and MiXCR, TCRdb reprocessed the public reads and kept productive beta chains. Rows matching on CDR3 protein sequence are summarized as one entry with the most common DNA and genes. Present in this sample are around 190,000 distinct CDR3 sequences, approximately 6.9% of which were seen just once. About 5.5% of the sample belongs to the ten largest clones.

The chain is made from TRBV7-9 and TRBJ2-7; no D gene is confidently identified. The specimen was PBMCs, collected before TCRalphabeta/CD19-depleted stem cell transplant. This clonotype was obtained from a boy between 2 and 10 years old with acute lymphoblastic leukemia, due to receive a stem cell transplant. The bases read TGTGCCAGCAGCTTTCGCCACGAGCAGTACTTC. Translated, it reads CASSFRHEQYF.